This T cell receptor beta chain was sequenced during a study of PD-L1 blockade in urothelial cancer. Turning to the study itself: Starting at some point between 2014 and 2015, patients were given atezolizumab (1,200 mg intravenously every 3 weeks). Patients had undergone 0 to 3 prior chemotherapy regimens. At 6 weeks and at 3 weeks (second dose) after treatment start, blood was analyzed. A median around 140,000 T cells were found in blood samples.

Trimming cost V 4 bases and J 3 bases, with 19 bases left between them. The germline gives CDR1 SGHRS, CDR2 YFSETQ. The CDR3 spans 17 residues. Only in-frame clones appear in the TCRdb table, and some are missing; sequencing was by immunoSEQ multiplex PCR. The sample includes 80,000 to 130,000 clones, roughly nine tenths of them seen just once. The chain has TRBV5-1 and TRBJ2-2; D may be TRBD2 (6 bases). This TCR derives from a woman aged 80 or over with urothelial cancer. The material was PBMCs, obtained around atezolizumab (anti-PD-L1) treatment. CDR3 nucleotide sequence: TGCGCCAGCAGCGGGGCCACTCGGGGGACTGACACCGGGGAGCTGTTTTTT. Translation: CASSGATRGTDTGELFF.